A selection of T cell receptor beta chains follows, all from one sample in a study of shared clonotypes between healthy human individuals. Profiling relied on immunoSEQ multiplex PCR, and the TCRdb table lists in-frame clones only, not all of them. The table has about 2 million clones, approximately 95% seen once. Sequenced: naive CD8+ T cells sorted from blood. Source of these receptors: a man younger than 30 in good health. Each CDR3 is given without its conserved first and last residue. The order of the fields is V gene, D gene, CDR3 protein. D genes are given only for firm matches.

TRBV12-5	-	ASGQDRVRAGKNTGELF
TRBV28	-	ASSLRHNEQF
TRBV10-3	-	AISADNANQPQH
TRBV5-4	-	ASSFSGGGDGYT
TRBV25-1	-	ASSDLTGSSQAGELF
TRBV7-2	-	ASSLGLNTGELF
TRBV30	-	AWSLDSYNEQF
TRBV2	TRBD2	ASSDRLAGPNEQF
TRBV29-1	TRBD1	SVEGGTGGYEQY
TRBV19	-	ASNHLEGARGQPQH
TRBV29-1	TRBD1	SATQGANTGELF
TRBV4-1	-	ASSLRPSPDDYGYT
TRBV19	-	ASSISGTAYQETQY
TRBV6-1	-	ASSEFSGPLGNTIY
TRBV2	-	ASSDVSRTDTQY
TRBV19	-	ASSIWAGDTEAF
TRBV4-1	-	ASSREAITEAF
TRBV28	TRBD1	ASSPADRAPTYEQY
TRBV30	-	AWSRSGELF
TRBV7-6	-	ASSFDRTGNTIY
TRBV9	-	ASSVAGVVGMEQY
TRBV18	-	ASSPPSSGRSSYNEQF
TRBV6-5	TRBD1	ASSLTGAAEAF
TRBV10-3	-	AISEGINQPQH
TRBV10-3	TRBD2	AISETSGYTGELF
TRBV14	-	ASSQYSGYEQY
TRBV7-2	TRBD1	ASSLGTGTHGYT
TRBV6-1	-	ASSDFTANQPQH
TRBV29-1	-	SVEDDVGYSGASYEQY
TRBV5-1	TRBD2	ASSWTSGSETQY
TRBV28	-	ASSLRANTGELF
TRBV7-9	TRBD1	ASSRMTGPGEPQH
TRBV5-6	-	ASSWGDRPYEQY
TRBV4-3	-	ASSPFLGQETQY
TRBV4-2	-	ASSQGQVNSPLH
TRBV29-1	TRBD2	SVEDRKGTSGRSYEQY
TRBV11-2	-	ASSLTRGRATNEKLF